One sample yielded the 21 T cell receptor beta chains listed below, sequenced in a study of shared clonotypes between healthy human individuals. Assay: immunoSEQ multiplex PCR; the TCRdb copy retains only in-frame clones and omits some. Here the sample spans more than 2,000,000 clones, approximately 90% being singletons. Sequenced sample: naive CD4+ T cells sorted from blood. Subset reported: CD45RA+ positively selected. The receptor set was obtained from a man aged 18 to 30 in good health.

The chain joins TRBV7-6 to TRBJ2-3, with TRBD2 identical over 12 bases. CDR3 size: 17 residues. Germline V gene data show CDR1 as SGHVS and CDR2 as FNYEAQ. With 5 bases clipped from V and 5 bases from J, the junction kept 11 bases outside the gene matches. The CDR3, as DNA: TGTGCCAGCAGCGTTAGACTAGCGGGGGCATCAGGAGATACGCAGTATTTT. Protein: CASSVRLAGASGDTQYF.

The V gene is TRBV5-6, the J gene TRBJ1-2, with 10 bases that match TRBD1. Losses at the gene ends were 1 base for V and 1 base for J; bases not matched to a gene: 7. The CDR3 is 17 residues long. The germline gives CDR1 SGHDT, CDR2 YYEEEE. This chain's CDR3 is CASSLFGTGAINYGYTF. CDR3 sequence (DNA): TGTGCCAGCAGCTTGTTTGGGACAGGGGCCATTAACTATGGCTACACCTTC. The entire variable domain, with the rest obtained from reference TRBV5-6 and TRBJ1-2, is as follows: DAGVTQSPTHLIKTRGQQVTLRCSPKSGHDTVSWYQQALGQGPQFIFQYYEEEERQRGNFPDRFSGHQFPNYSSELNVNALLLGDSALYLCASSLFGTGAINYGYTFGSGTRLTVV.

The V and J genes are TRBV10-3 and TRBJ2-7; 9 positions agree with TRBD2. This CDR3 has 14 amino acids. V gave up 3 bases and J gave up 4 bases; unmatched junction bases: 4. Germline assignment: CDR1 ENHRY and CDR2 SYGVKD. The CDR3 nucleotides read TGTGCCATCAGTGATCAAGCGGGGGGATACGAGCAGTACTTC. Translation gives CAISDQAGGYEQYF.

This clone turned up a few times. This CDR3 is also generated by other DNA sequences in the sample. The chain links TRBV5-1 to TRBJ1-1, with D possibly matching TRBD1 (6 bases). Germline CDR1 and CDR2: SGHRS and YFSETQ. V was shortened by 2 bases and J by 1 base, with 6 bases between the two germline ends. This CDR3 region has 13 residues. CDR3 loop: CASSLQGNTEAFF. The CDR3 DNA reads as TGCGCCAGCAGCTTACAGGGGAACACTGAAGCTTTCTTT. Combining the CDR3 with reference TRBV5-1 and TRBJ1-1 gives the whole variable domain KAGVTQTPRYLIKTRGQQVTLSCSPISGHRSVSWYQQTPGQGLQFLFEYFSETQRNKGNFPGRFSGRQFSNSRSEMNVSTLELGDSALYLCASSLQGNTEAFFGQGTRLTVV.

The chain couples TRBV27 to TRBJ1-1; D remains ambiguous. The CDR3 has 15 residues. V lost 0 bases to trimming and J lost 1 base, with 9 bases between them. Germline CDR1 and CDR2: MNHEY and SMNVEV (reference sequence). CDR3 sequence reads: CASSLSATTNTEAFF. CDR3 DNA sequence: TGTGCCAGCAGTTTATCGGCCACTACGAACACTGAAGCTTTCTTT.

The CDR3 loop reads CASSPSSGWHEQYF. The CDR3 nucleotides read TGTGCCAGCAGCCCCTCTAGCGGCTGGCACGAGCAGTACTTC. The chain is built from TRBV9 and TRBJ2-7, with 7 bases matching TRBD2. The CDR3 consists of 14 residues. The V gene end was trimmed by 4 bases and the J gene end by 5 bases; junction bases not matched to a gene: 9. Looked up from germline, CDR1 is SGDLS and CDR2 is YYNGEE.

V and J are TRBV20-1 and TRBJ2-7; D is ambiguous. Germline CDR1 and CDR2: DFQATT and SNEGSKA (reference sequence). CDR3 length equals 11 residues. The V end was cut by 0 bases, the J end by 6 bases, with 6 bases between. CDR3 loop: CSARDSIEQYF. The CDR3 DNA is TGCAGTGCTAGAGACTCCATCGAGCAGTACTTC.

V and J are TRBV7-8 and TRBJ1-1; TRBD1 matches 7 bases. Trimming cost V 1 base and J 5 bases; bases outside gene matches: 1. The CDR3 has 13 residues. The germline CDR1 and CDR2 sequences are SGHVS and FQNEAQ. The CDR3 reads CASSLVGQTEAFF. The DNA of the CDR3 is TGTGCCAGCAGCTTAGTGGGACAGACTGAAGCTTTCTTT.

The chain uses TRBV28 and TRBJ2-5, with D possibly matching TRBD2 (5 bases). CDR3 size: 14 residues. The V end was cut by 2 bases, the J end by 5 bases, with 12 bases between. In germline, CDR1 is MDHEN, CDR2 SYDVKM. This chain's CDR3 is CASSLMGVSETQYF. The CDR3 DNA reads TGTGCCAGCAGTTTAATGGGAGTCTCGGAGACCCAGTACTTC.

The chain links TRBV6-5 to TRBJ1-3; D ambiguous. V dropped 7 bases and J dropped 4 bases, with 17 bases sitting between them. The CDR3 spans 15 residues. The germline V gene encodes CDR1 MNHEY and CDR2 SVGAGI. The CDR3 sequence: CASIYLKGSGNTIYF. As DNA, the CDR3 is TGTGCCAGCATCTACCTAAAGGGATCCGGAAACACCATATATTTT.

The rearrangement links TRBV28 to TRBJ2-5; TRBD1 might be the D (6 bases). V lost 5 bases, J lost 5 bases, and 18 bases lay in between. Per germline, CDR1 MDHEN and CDR2 SYDVKM. The CDR3 consists of 15 residues. CDR3 protein: CASSPNSRGEETQYF. CDR3 coding DNA: TGTGCCAGCAGTCCTAACTCCAGGGGTGAGGAGACCCAGTACTTC.

The genes are TRBV5-1 and TRBJ1-1; D is possibly TRBD1 (6 bases). V was pared by 4 bases and J by 4 bases, with 14 bases between. CDR1 is SGHRS and CDR2 is YFSETQ in the germline V gene. CDR3 length: 14 residues. This CDR3 is CASSPLGQTTEAFF. Written as DNA, the CDR3 is TGCGCCAGCAGCCCTCTCGGACAGACCACTGAAGCTTTCTTT.

The CDR3 DNA reads TGTGCCAGTAGTATCCTCAGCGGCCCTGAAGAGACCCAGTACTTC. Encoded protein: CASSILSGPEETQYF. The chain links TRBV19 to TRBJ2-5, with a tentative D call TRBD2 (5 bases). The CDR3 is 15 amino acids. Germline loops: CDR1 LNHDA, CDR2 SQIVND (reference sequence). The ends were cut back, 3 bases at V and 3 bases at J, with 14 bases in the middle.

This chain links TRBV5-4 with TRBJ1-4; tentatively, D is TRBD1 (5 bases). CDR3 length: 15 residues. Trimming shortened V by 4 bases and J by 3 bases, and 13 bases separated the two germline ends. Germline V gene sequence: CDR1 SGHNT, CDR2 YYREEE (reference sequence). The CDR3 sequence: CASSAIDRPNEKLFF. The CDR3 DNA reads TGTGCCAGCAGCGCGATCGACAGACCTAATGAAAAACTGTTTTTT.

The V call is TRBV5-1, the J call TRBJ1-2; D not resolved. Trimming pared 4 bases from V and 9 bases from J, leaving 16 bases between. Per the germline V gene, CDR1 is SGHRS and CDR2 is YFSETQ. This CDR3 is built from 13 residues. CDR3 protein: CASSLPQDSSYTF. In nucleotides, the CDR3 is TGCGCCAGCAGCCTCCCCCAGGACTCGAGCTACACCTTC.

V and J are TRBV9 and TRBJ2-7, with 7 bases fitting TRBD2. This CDR3 has 18 residues. The germline gives CDR1 SGDLS, CDR2 YYNGEE. Trimming took 0 bases from V and 5 from J; bases not matched to a gene: 17. The CDR3 protein is CASSVVLAEGPFLHEQYF. CDR3 bases: TGTGCCAGCAGCGTAGTCCTAGCGGAGGGACCCTTTCTCCACGAGCAGTACTTC.

Turning to this clone: Within the sample, other DNA sequences also encode this same CDR3. CDR3 residues: CSARDYGYTF. The CDR3 nucleotides are TGCAGTGCTAGAGATTATGGCTACACCTTC. The rearrangement uses TRBV20-1 and TRBJ1-2; no firm D call. CDR1 and CDR2 from the germline V gene are DFQATT and SNEGSKA (reference sequence). Trimming left V 0 bases short and J 5 bases short, with 1 base between. This CDR3 region has 10 residues.

The chain uses TRBV7-6 and TRBJ2-7, with D unresolved. The germline gives CDR1 SGHVS, CDR2 FNYEAQ. The CDR3 contains 13 residues. Trimming pared 3 bases from V and 0 bases from J, leaving 6 bases between. CDR3 DNA sequence: TGTGCCAGCAGCTTGTTCAACTCCTACGAGCAGTACTTC. Translated: CASSLFNSYEQYF.

The rearrangement uses TRBV6-5 and TRBJ1-2; 7 bases match TRBD1. The V gene end was trimmed by 2 bases and the J gene end by 3 bases; junction bases not matched to a gene: 3. This CDR3 contains 14 residues. Germline V gene sequence: CDR1 MNHEY, CDR2 SVGAGI. DNA of the CDR3: TGTGCCAGCAGTTACATACAGGGGCACTATGGCTACACCTTC. Its protein product is CASSYIQGHYGYTF.

The genes are TRBV28 and TRBJ2-7; 8 bases map to TRBD2. V was pared by 6 bases and J by 1 base, with 8 bases of the junction left unmatched. The CDR3 contains 15 residues. Germline V gene data show CDR1 as MDHEN and CDR2 as SYDVKM. For the CDR3, the DNA is TGTGCCAGCAGACCCGGGGGGGGGCCTTCCTACGAGCAGTACTTC. Translating gives CASRPGGGPSYEQYF.

V usage is TRBV28 and J usage is TRBJ2-6; possibly TRBD2 for D (5 bases). The CDR3 is 15 amino acids. Germline CDR1 and CDR2: MDHEN and SYDVKM. Trimming took off 5 bases at V and 4 bases at J, with 12 bases between the two ends. The CDR3 protein is CASSVGVSGANVLTF. DNA of the CDR3: TGTGCCAGCAGTGTCGGGGTCTCCGGGGCCAACGTCCTGACTTTC.